The rows below give T cell receptor beta chains drawn from one sample of a study of response to subunit inactivated influenza vaccine. TCRdb processed the RT-PCR reads anew with MiXCR; each CDR3 protein has one entry. This table holds fewer than 400,000 distinct CDR3 sequences, roughly 22% found once. The sample here was PBMCs from blood, taken 21 months after vaccination. These receptors were obtained from a man in his fifties or sixties who received an inactivated influenza vaccine. Both conserved end residues are part of each CDR3.

V gene	J gene	CDR3 protein
TRBV29-1	TRBJ2-5	CSACYGTSGQETQYF
TRBV5-4	TRBJ2-1	CASSSRQDYEQFF
TRBV10-3	TRBJ1-1	CAISPRGGTEAFF
TRBV7-9	TRBJ1-5	CASSSGGTNQPQHF
TRBV4-2	TRBJ1-5	CASSQDGLKPQHF
TRBV12-3/TRBV12-4	TRBJ2-2	CASSLWGPRSNTGELFF
TRBV29-1	TRBJ2-5	CSVRRGNSQETQYF
TRBV7-2	TRBJ2-7	CASSLDYLGYEQYF
TRBV28	TRBJ2-6	CASGGTAPSGANVLTF
TRBV4-1	TRBJ2-6	CASSHPFESGANVLTF
TRBV18	TRBJ1-1	CASSPSRGDTEAFF
TRBV12-3/TRBV12-4	TRBJ2-5	CASRSQGQETQYF
TRBV14	TRBJ1-4	CASSPRQSTNEKLFF
TRBV3-1	TRBJ2-3	CASSQDLPSDTQYF
TRBV6-6	TRBJ2-3	CASSNGGDTQYF
TRBV28	TRBJ2-7	CASRLAGEPYEQYF
TRBV29-1	TRBJ2-7	CSAKLDSYEQYF
TRBV18	TRBJ1-6	CASSPTVNSPLHF
TRBV6-1	TRBJ1-5	CASSETWGRGNQPQHF
TRBV4-3	TRBJ1-1	CASSQVPVAEAFF
TRBV6-5	TRBJ1-2	CASSYGDGRLRHYGYTF
TRBV6-5	TRBJ1-1	CASSSRQGATTEAFF
TRBV11-2	TRBJ1-4	CASSLDLNNEKLFF
TRBV15	TRBJ2-3	CATSRDNDYRDTQYF
TRBV7-9	TRBJ2-5	CASSLDGGPQETQYF
TRBV20-1	TRBJ1-2	CSARPQLANYGYTF
TRBV28	TRBJ2-7	CASSPPGQGIYEQYF
TRBV25-1	TRBJ1-5	CASRAPGVNQPQHF
TRBV25-1	TRBJ1-2	CASSVTTNYGYTF
TRBV10-3	TRBJ2-1	CAISANTGNSYNEQFF
TRBV5-1	TRBJ2-7	CASSLDTVGLREQYF
TRBV7-6	TRBJ1-2	CASSLAVNYGYTF
TRBV11-3	TRBJ2-2	CASSLEGPLNTGELFF
TRBV6-1	TRBJ2-3	CASNNWDTDTQYF
TRBV6-2/TRBV6-3	TRBJ1-5	CASSWGQGGVQPQHF
TRBV7-9	TRBJ1-1	CASSSGELTEAFF
TRBV20-1	TRBJ2-3	CSATGLAGVSDTQYF
TRBV3-1	TRBJ1-2	CASSQADRGRTGLRGYTF
TRBV7-2	TRBJ1-2	CASSLRQGDYGYTF
TRBV7-9	TRBJ2-3	CASSRYQDTQYF
TRBV27	TRBJ2-5	CASSPQLAGSGTQYF
TRBV4-2	TRBJ1-4	CASSQELQIVATNEKLFF
TRBV4-2	TRBJ2-7	CASSPGTGDTYEQYF
TRBV27	TRBJ1-6	CASSLQGTGASPLHF
TRBV7-3	TRBJ2-3	CASSATSGPWDTQYF
TRBV7-2	TRBJ1-2	CASSYGTEDGYTF
TRBV12-3/TRBV12-4	TRBJ1-4	CASSSGTEKLFF
TRBV28	TRBJ1-2	CASSLFAGDKGGYTF
TRBV25-1	TRBJ2-1	CASSEHGRAGNEQFF
TRBV27	TRBJ2-7	CASSLDGQANWEQYF